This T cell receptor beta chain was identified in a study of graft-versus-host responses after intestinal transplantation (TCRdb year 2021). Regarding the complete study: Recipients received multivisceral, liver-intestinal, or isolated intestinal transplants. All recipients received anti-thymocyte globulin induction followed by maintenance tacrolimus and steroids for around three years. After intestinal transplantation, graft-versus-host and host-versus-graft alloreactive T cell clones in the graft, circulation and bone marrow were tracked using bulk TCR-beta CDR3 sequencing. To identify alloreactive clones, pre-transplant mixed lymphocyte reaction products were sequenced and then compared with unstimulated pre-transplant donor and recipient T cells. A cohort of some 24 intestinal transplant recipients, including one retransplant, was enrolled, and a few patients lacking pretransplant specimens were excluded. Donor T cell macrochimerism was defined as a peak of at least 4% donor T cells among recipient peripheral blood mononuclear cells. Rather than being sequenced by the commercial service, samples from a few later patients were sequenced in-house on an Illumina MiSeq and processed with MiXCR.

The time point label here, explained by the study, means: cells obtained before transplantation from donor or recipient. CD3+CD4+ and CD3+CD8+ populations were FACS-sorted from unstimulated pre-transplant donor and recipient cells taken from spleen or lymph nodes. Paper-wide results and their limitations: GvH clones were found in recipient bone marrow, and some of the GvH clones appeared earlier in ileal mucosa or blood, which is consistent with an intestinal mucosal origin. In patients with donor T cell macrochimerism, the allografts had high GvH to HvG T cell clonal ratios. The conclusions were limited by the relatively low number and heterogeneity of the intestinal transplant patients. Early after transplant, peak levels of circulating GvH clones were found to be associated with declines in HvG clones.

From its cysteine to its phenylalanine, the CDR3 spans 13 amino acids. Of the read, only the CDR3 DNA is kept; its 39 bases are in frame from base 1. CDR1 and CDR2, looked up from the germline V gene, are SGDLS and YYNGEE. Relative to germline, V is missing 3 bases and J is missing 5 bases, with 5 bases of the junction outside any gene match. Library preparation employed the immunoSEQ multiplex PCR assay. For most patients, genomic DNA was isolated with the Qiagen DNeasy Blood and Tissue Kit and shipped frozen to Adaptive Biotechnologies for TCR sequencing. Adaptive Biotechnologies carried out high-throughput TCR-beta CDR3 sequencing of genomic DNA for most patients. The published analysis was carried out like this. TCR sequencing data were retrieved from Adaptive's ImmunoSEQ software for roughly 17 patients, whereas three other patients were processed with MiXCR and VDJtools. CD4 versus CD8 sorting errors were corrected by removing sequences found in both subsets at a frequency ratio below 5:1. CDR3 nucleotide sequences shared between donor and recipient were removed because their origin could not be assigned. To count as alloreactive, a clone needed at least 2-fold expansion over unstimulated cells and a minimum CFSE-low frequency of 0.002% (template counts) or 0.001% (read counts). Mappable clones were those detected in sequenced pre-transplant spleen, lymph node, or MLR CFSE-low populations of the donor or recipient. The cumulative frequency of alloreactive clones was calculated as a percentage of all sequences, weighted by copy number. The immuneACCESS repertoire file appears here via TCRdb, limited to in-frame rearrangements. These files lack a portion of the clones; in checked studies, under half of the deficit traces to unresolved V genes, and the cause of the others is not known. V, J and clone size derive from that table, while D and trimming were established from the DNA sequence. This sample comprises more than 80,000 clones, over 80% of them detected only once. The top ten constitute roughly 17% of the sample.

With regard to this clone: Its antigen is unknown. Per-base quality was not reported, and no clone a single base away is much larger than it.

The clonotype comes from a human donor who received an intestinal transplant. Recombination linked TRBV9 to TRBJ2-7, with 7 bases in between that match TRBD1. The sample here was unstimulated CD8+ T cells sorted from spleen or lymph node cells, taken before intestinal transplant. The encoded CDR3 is CASSDYRGHEQYF. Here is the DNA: TGTGCCAGCAGCGATTACAGGGGCCACGAGCAGTACTTC.